The 10 T cell receptor beta chains in this list originate from one sample, sequenced in a study of cytomegalovirus exposure and HLA in healthy donors (dated by TCRdb to the late 2010s). Libraries were constructed by the immunoSEQ multiplex PCR assay. For the multiplex PCR, a mixture combining 60 forward primers for TCR Vbeta segments and 13 reverse primers for TCR Jbeta segments was used. TCRdb retrieved this table from immuneACCESS and kept in-frame rearrangements only. Not all clones are present; in checked studies, unresolved V genes account for under half, and no reason is known for the remainder. A total of roughly 220,000 clones appear in this sample, 65% to 80% of them only once. The top ten clonotypes cover about 1.8% of the sample. The material sequenced was PBMCs. The receptors derive from a man aged 45-65 years in good health and CMV-seronegative.

The chain is built from TRBV7-2 and TRBJ2-7; TRBD2 matches 9 bases. The germline V gene has CDR1 SGHTA and CDR2 FQGNSA. The CDR3 extends over 16 amino acids. V was pared by 1 base and J by 2 bases, with 6 bases of the junction left unmatched. CDR3 nucleotides: TGTGCCAGCAGCTTAGGACGTAGCGGGGGAACCTACGAGCAGTACTTC. This codes for CASSLGRSGGTYEQYF.

This chain links TRBV9 with TRBJ1-2; TRBD1 agrees at 8 bases. This CDR3 has 14 amino acids. The V and J ends lost 0 bases and 7 bases, in that order; junction bases with no gene match: 5. Germline CDR1 reads SGDLS; CDR2 reads YYNGEE. Written as DNA, the CDR3 is TGTGCCAGCAGCGTAGGGAGCACAGGGGGTGGCTACACCTTC. Amino acid sequence: CASSVGSTGGGYTF.

The V gene is TRBV28, the J gene TRBJ1-1; D remains ambiguous. This CDR3 has 11 residues. The germline V gene has CDR1 MDHEN and CDR2 SYDVKM. V was clipped by 10 bases and J by 1 base, with 7 bases between them. The CDR3 coding sequence is TGTGCCACCGACAAGAACACTGAAGCTTTCTTT. It translates to CATDKNTEAFF.

The chain uses TRBV5-4 and TRBJ2-3; tentative D call: TRBD2 (6 bases). The CDR3 extends over 14 amino acids. Germline V gene data show CDR1 as SGHNT and CDR2 as YYREEE (reference sequence). V lost 4 bases and J lost 2, with 11 bases in between. The CDR3 bases are TGTGCCAGCAGCAGGGACTCCCTCACAGATACGCAGTATTTT. Translated, it gives CASSRDSLTDTQYF.

The CDR3, as DNA: TGTGCCAGCAGCTTGGTACAGCGGAGGGCTTTCTTT. Translation gives CASSLVQRRAFF. The chain couples TRBV5-8 to TRBJ1-1, with D uncertain. Germline V gene lookup returns CDR1 SGHTS and CDR2 YDEGEE. The CDR3 extends over 12 amino acids. V was shortened by 0 bases and J by 11 bases, with 11 bases between the two germline ends.

V is TRBV5-4 and J is TRBJ1-1; D is unclear. The CDR3 length is 13 residues. Trimming took off 4 bases at V and 0 bases at J, with 7 bases between the two ends. The germline CDR1 and CDR2 sequences are SGHNT and YYREEE (reference sequence). The CDR3 sequence is CASSLGMNTEAFF. CDR3 DNA: TGTGCCAGCAGCCTAGGTATGAACACTGAAGCTTTCTTT. The full variable domain, in which reference TRBV5-4 and TRBJ1-1 provide the parts outside the CDR3, is ETGVTQSPTHLIKTRGQQVTLRCSSQSGHNTVSWYQQALGQGPQFIFQYYREEENGRGNFPPRFSGLQFPNYSSELNVNALELDDSALYLCASSLGMNTEAFFGQGTRLTVV.

The chain employs TRBV5-1 and TRBJ2-1, with 8 bases that match TRBD2. Germline CDR1 is SGHRS and CDR2 is YFSETQ. Losses at the gene ends were 1 base for V and 6 bases for J; bases not matched to a gene: 3. The CDR3 contains 14 residues. CDR3 DNA sequence: TGCGCCAGCAGCTTGTCTAGCGGGCGCAATGAGCAGTTCTTC. Translation: CASSLSSGRNEQFF.

This chain joins TRBV27 and TRBJ2-2; 7 bases map to TRBD1. This CDR3 spans 13 amino acids. Trimming at V came to 8 bases and at J to 3 bases, leaving 3 bases not matched to a gene. Germline-derived CDR1 and CDR2 are MNHEY and SMNVEV (reference sequence). CDR3 residues: CASSGGYTGELFF. The CDR3 bases are TGTGCCAGCTCAGGGGGTTACACCGGGGAGCTGTTTTTT.

This clone has only one observation. The chain uses TRBV28 and TRBJ2-7; a weak D match, TRBD1 (6 bases). The CDR3 length is 14 residues. Trimming cost V 5 bases and J 3 bases, with 14 bases left between them. In germline, CDR1 is MDHEN, CDR2 SYDVKM. The CDR3 is CASSPSGAHYEQYF. CDR3 in DNA: TGTGCCAGCAGTCCGTCAGGGGCTCACTACGAGCAGTACTTC.

V and J are TRBV18 and TRBJ2-5; a possible D gene is TRBD2 (7 bases). The CDR3 is 14 residues long. Germline V lookup: CDR1 KGHSH, CDR2 LQKENI. The V end was cut by 2 bases, the J end by 4 bases, with 11 bases between. The CDR3 bases are TGTGCCAGCTCACCATTCGGGGGGCGAGAGACCCAGTACTTC. This translates into CASSPFGGRETQYF.